The 29 T cell receptor beta chains below come from one sample, sequenced in a study of blood T cells in healthy people across ages (dated by TCRdb to between 2014 and 2017). To prepare the library, 5' RACE was applied. Data came from an Illumina HiSeq 2500. A second PCR of roughly 6 to 11 cycles was run with a J-beta primer mix and a sample-barcoded 5' primer. TCRdb reworked the public reads: Q25 trimming with fastp, MiXCR clone assembly, productive beta chains retained. Rows merge per CDR3 protein into single entries with the most common DNA and genes. The sample yields approximately 1.5 million distinct CDR3 sequences; around 36% were counted once. Of the sample, roughly 12% falls within the top ten clones. Sequenced sample: blood. The receptors originated from a woman in her twenties or thirties in good health.

This sequence joins TRBV6-5 and TRBJ2-5; D unclear. This CDR3 contains 11 residues. CDR1 and CDR2 from the germline V gene are MNHEY and SVGAGI. The V end lost 0 bases, the J end lost 8 bases, and 4 bases lay between the germline ends. CDR3: CASSYSSTQYF. For the CDR3, the DNA is TGTGCCAGCAGTTACTCAAGTACCCAGTACTTC.

This clonotype was picked up a small number of times. The chain recombines TRBV27 with TRBJ1-4, with D maybe TRBD1 (5 bases). The CDR3 runs to 16 residues. Germline CDR1 reads MNHEY; CDR2 reads SMNVEV (reference sequence). Trimming removed 0 bases at V and 5 bases at J, with 13 bases between. The CDR3 coding sequence is TGTGCCAGCAGTTTATCGGGGGGAATAAGGAATGAAAAACTGTTTTTT. Translated: CASSLSGGIRNEKLFF. The variable domain in full, completed from reference TRBV27 and TRBJ1-4, reads EAQVTQNPRYLITVTGKKLTVTCSQNMNHEYMSWYRQDPGLGLRQIYYSMNVEVTDKGDVPEGYKVSRKEKRNFPLILESPSPNQTSLYFCASSLSGGIRNEKLFFGSGTQLSVL.

A word on this clonotype: This could be a read error, since a much larger clone is one nucleotide away. The genes are TRBV4-1 and TRBJ2-7, with D possibly being TRBD2 (6 bases). The J call is in doubt because the DNA end fits TRBJ2-5 better. This CDR3 comprises 15 residues. In germline, CDR1 is MGHRA, CDR2 YSYEKL. The CDR3 nucleotides read TGCGCCAGCGGCCAAGAGGAGGGGCTCAGAGAGACCCAGTACTTC. This codes for CASGQEEGLRETQYF.

This clonotype was counted only a few times. The chain is built from TRBV9 and TRBJ2-3; TRBD2 might be the D (6 bases). Germline V gives CDR1 SGDLS, CDR2 YYNGEE. V was shortened by 3 bases and J by 1 base, with 24 bases between the two germline ends. This CDR3 contains 19 residues. CDR3 region: CASSAFGVADQEGTDTQYF. CDR3 DNA sequence: TGTGCCAGCAGCGCCTTCGGAGTAGCGGACCAAGAGGGCACAGATACGCAGTATTTT.

Details on this clonotype: The junction does not match germline at one end; this may be a read error. The genes are TRBV29-1 and TRBJ1-1; no clear D gene. The CDR3 covers 13 residues. Germline V CDR1 and CDR2: SQVTM, ANQGSEA. The CDR3 DNA sequence: TGCAGCTCTAGGGCCCTTCTGAACACTGAAACTTTCTTT. Its translation: CSSRALLNTETFF. Full variable domain (rest looked up from reference TRBV29-1 and TRBJ1-1): SAVISQKPSRDICQRGTSLTIQCQVDSQVTMMFWYRQQPGQSLTLIATANQGSEATYESGFVIDKFPISRPNLTFSTLTVSNMSPEDSSIYLCSSRALLNTETFFGQGTRLTVV.

As regards this clonotype: A much bigger clone sits one base away, suggesting this may be a read error. J is TRBJ2-4 and V is TRBV4-1; 7 nucleotides match TRBD2. The CDR3 has 15 amino acids. V dropped 4 bases and J dropped 13; count of bases not matched to a gene: 16. Germline V gene data show CDR1 as MGHRA and CDR2 as YSYEKL. CDR3 coding DNA: TGCGCCAGCAGCCCCAGCGGGGCTCTTGCGTGGGAGCAGTACTTC. This translates into CASSPSGALAWEQYF.

This clonotype was counted between two and nine times. The rearrangement joins TRBV5-1 to TRBJ2-1; 13 nucleotides match TRBD2. The trim removed 4 bases at V and 5 bases at J, leaving 6 bases unmatched. This CDR3 contains 16 residues. The germline CDR1 and CDR2 sequences are SGHRS and YFSETQ. The CDR3 loop reads CASSQTSGGGNNEQFF. The CDR3 bases are TGCGCCAGCAGCCAAACTAGCGGGGGGGGTAACAATGAGCAGTTCTTC.

The V call is TRBV29-1, the J call TRBJ1-2; weak D call: TRBD1 (6 bases). CDR1 and CDR2 from the germline V gene are SQVTM and ANQGSEA. This CDR3 has 11 amino acids. V gave up 6 bases and J gave up 7 bases, with 12 bases separating them. The CDR3 region has the DNA TGCAGCGTGGTGGGCAGGGGTGGCTACACCTTC. Translating it yields CSVVGRGGYTF.

The chain joins TRBV7-9 to TRBJ1-1; possibly TRBD1 for D (6 bases). Trimming stripped 3 bases from V and 3 bases from J, with 11 bases between. CDR3 size: 14 residues. The germline V gene encodes CDR1 SEHNR and CDR2 FQNEAQ (reference sequence). In DNA form, the CDR3 reads TGTGCCAGCAGCTTGGCAGGGGAATACACTGAAGCTTTCTTT. Its translation is CASSLAGEYTEAFF.

There are a few counts of this clonotype. This chain links TRBV7-2 with TRBJ2-1; TRBD2 agrees at 12 bases. CDR1 and CDR2 (germline): SGHTA, FQGNSA. V was pared by 5 bases and J by 3 bases, with 8 bases of the junction left unmatched. The CDR3 sequence is 17 residues long. CDR3 loop: CASSPTLAGGLYNEQFF. The CDR3 coding sequence is TGTGCCAGCAGCCCGACACTAGCGGGAGGACTCTACAATGAGCAGTTCTTC. The full variable domain, in which reference TRBV7-2 and TRBJ2-1 provide the parts outside the CDR3, is GAGVSQSPSNKVTEKGKDVELRCDPISGHTALYWYRQSLGQGLEFLIYFQGNSAPDKSGLPSDRFSAERTGGSVSTLTIQRTQQEDSAVYLCASSPTLAGGLYNEQFFGPGTRLTVL.

This clonotype has a handful of counts. This chain connects TRBV11-1 to TRBJ2-3, with D perhaps TRBD2 (7 bases). This CDR3 contains 16 residues. CDR1 is SGHAT, CDR2 FQDESV, per germline (reference sequence). V shed 5 bases and J shed 1 base, with 16 bases lying between them. Written as DNA, the CDR3 is TGTGCCAGCAGCCAAAGGGGGGGGGCTCGCACAGATACGCAGTATTTT. It yields the protein CASSQRGGARTDTQYF.

This chain uses TRBV5-1 with TRBJ2-2; TRBD2 aligns across 7 bases. CDR1 and CDR2 (germline): SGHRS, YFSETQ. J was trimmed by 1 base and V by 5 bases; bases with no gene match: 5. CDR3 size: 15 residues. This chain's CDR3 is CASSEGTKNTGELFF. In nucleotides, the CDR3 is TGCGCCAGCAGTGAGGGGACTAAGAACACCGGGGAGCTGTTTTTT.

This clonotype was observed a few times. This chain uses TRBV7-3 with TRBJ1-2; D unresolved. The V gene lost 5 bases and the J gene lost 4 bases, with 14 bases spanning the gap. The CDR3 spans 14 residues. The V gene's germline CDR1 is SGHTA and CDR2 FQGTGA. This CDR3 is CASSPSGVSYGYTF. CDR3 nucleotides: TGTGCCAGCAGCCCCTCCGGAGTCTCCTATGGCTACACCTTC.

The chain links TRBV6-1 to TRBJ2-3; 10 nucleotides agree with TRBD2. This CDR3 is 15 amino acids long. The germline V gene encodes CDR1 MNHNS and CDR2 SASEGT. The junction had 11 bases not matched to a gene; V was cut back by 8 bases and J by 6 bases. The DNA of the CDR3 is TGTGCCAGCCCCCCGGGACTAGCGAGATCGGATACGCAGTATTTT. This gives the protein CASPPGLARSDTQYF.

The chain has TRBV28 and TRBJ1-1; unclear D gene. This CDR3 has 15 residues. The V gene's germline CDR1 is MDHEN and CDR2 SYDVKM. The V and J ends lost 4 bases and 1 base respectively, with 13 bases between them. The DNA of the CDR3 is TGTGCCAGCAGTTCCCATGGCAGCGCGAACACTGAAGCTTTCTTT. It is translated as CASSSHGSANTEAFF.

This chain uses TRBV3-1 with TRBJ2-1; D is unresolved. Trimming cost V 0 bases and J 3 bases, with 6 bases left between them. Looked up from germline, CDR1 is LGHDT and CDR2 is YNNKEL (reference sequence). The CDR3 runs to 14 residues. The DNA for the CDR3 is TGTGCCAGCAGCCAAGATCGCGTCTACAATGAGCAGTTCTTC. It translates to CASSQDRVYNEQFF.

Remarks on this clonotype: The junction does not match germline at one end; this may be a read error. The genes are TRBV7-9 and TRBJ1-1; 8 bases match TRBD1. This CDR3 region has 16 residues. Germline CDR1 SEHNR, CDR2 FQNEAQ (reference sequence). This chain's CDR3 is CTSSPKSRGLSTEAFF. CDR3 sequence (DNA): TGTACCAGCAGCCCTAAGAGCAGGGGGCTGAGCACTGAAGCTTTCTTT.

Here the CDR3 reads CAQSDRLYTEAFF. CDR3 DNA sequence: TGTGCTCAGAGTGACAGGTTATACACTGAAGCTTTCTTT. This chain links TRBV6-1 with TRBJ1-1, with D perhaps TRBD1 (6 bases). This CDR3 contains 13 residues. Per germline, CDR1 MNHNS and CDR2 SASEGT.

The chain carries TRBV5-1 and TRBJ2-1, with 9 bases lining up with TRBD1. The germline V gene has CDR1 SGHRS and CDR2 YFSETQ. The V and J ends lost 4 bases and 8 bases, in that order; junction bases with no gene match: 7. The CDR3 loop spans 14 amino acids. The CDR3 bases are TGCGCCAGCAGCCCCGGGACAGGGATCGATGAGCAGTTCTTC. It encodes CASSPGTGIDEQFF.

Note on this clonotype: The junction and the germline gene differ at one end; a read error may be behind it. The chain uses TRBV6-6 and TRBJ1-5; 12 bases are shared with TRBD1. Germline V CDR1 and CDR2: MNHNY, SVGAGI (reference sequence). The CDR3 length is 16 residues. For the CDR3, the DNA is TGTGCCAGCAGTGACTCCGGGACAGGGGGCAGTCAGCCCCAGCATTTT. This translates into CASSDSGTGGSQPQHF.

This clonotype was seen a few times. The genes are TRBV7-6 and TRBJ2-5, with 8 nucleotides matching TRBD2. V was clipped by 5 bases and J by 7 bases; unmatched bases: 12. CDR3 size: 15 residues. CDR1 and CDR2 (germline): SGHVS, FNYEAQ. The CDR3 region is CASSLTSGGLGTQYF. In DNA form, the CDR3 reads TGTGCCAGCAGCCTCACGAGCGGGGGTCTGGGGACCCAGTACTTC.

As to this clonotype: The junction does not match germline at one end; this may be a read error. This rearrangement joins TRBV2 to TRBJ2-1; 7 bases align to TRBD1. Germline V CDR1 and CDR2: SNHLY, FYNNEI. The CDR3 length is 16 residues. This chain's CDR3 is CASRGKGQDRMDERFF. In nucleotides, the CDR3 is TGTGCCAGCAGGGGTAAAGGACAGGACAGAATGGATGAGCGGTTCTTC.

The chain is built from TRBV2 and TRBJ2-1; 7 bases agree with TRBD2. Unmatched junction bases numbered 17, after V lost 6 bases and J lost 6 bases. The CDR3 spans 17 residues. Germline assignment: CDR1 SNHLY and CDR2 FYNNEI. This CDR3 reads CASSAPPLAEGPNEQFF. The CDR3 region has the DNA TGTGCCAGCAGCGCACCGCCCCTAGCGGAAGGACCCAATGAGCAGTTCTTC.

The chain employs TRBV12-5 and TRBJ2-5; TRBD2 matches 12 bases. From germline, CDR1 is LGHNT and CDR2 FRNRAP. The CDR3 totals 18 residues. The V segment lost 0 bases and the J segment 2 bases; nucleotides outside the gene matches: 7. The CDR3 DNA sequence: TGTGCTAGTGGTTTGGTACCCTTCGGGACTAGCGGGCAAGAGACCCAGTACTTC. Amino acid sequence: CASGLVPFGTSGQETQYF.

About this clonotype itself: Mismatch with germline at one junction end may stem from a read error. CDR3 sequence reads: CASSVETGQPRHF. As DNA, the CDR3 is TGTGCCAGCAGCGTGGAGACGGGGCAGCCCCGGCATTTT. This chain uses TRBV9 with TRBJ1-5; a possible D gene is TRBD1 (5 bases). The germline CDR1 and CDR2 sequences are SGDLS and YYNGEE. There are 13 residues in the CDR3.

This clonotype showed up many times. The chain links TRBV7-3 to TRBJ2-1; 7 bases align to TRBD2. CDR1 and CDR2 from the germline V gene are SGHTA and FQGTGA. The CDR3 sequence is 15 residues long. Trimming took 2 bases from V and 2 from J; bases not matched to a gene: 3. Written as DNA, the CDR3 is TGTGCCAGCAGCTTACTAGCGGAGACCTACAATGAGCAGTTCTTC. This encodes CASSLLAETYNEQFF.

The rearrangement joins TRBV5-1 to TRBJ2-5, with D possibly being TRBD2 (7 bases). The V end was cut by 4 bases, the J end by 4 bases, with 20 bases between. The CDR3 length is 16 residues. Germline CDR1 and CDR2: SGHRS and YFSETQ. Here the CDR3 reads CASSPQGAGQGETQYF. In DNA, the CDR3 is TGCGCCAGCAGCCCACAGGGAGCGGGGCAGGGAGAGACCCAGTACTTC.

The sample holds a few counts of this clonotype. The chain employs TRBV7-8 and TRBJ2-7; 7 bases are a match to TRBD2. Germline CDR1 is SGHVS and CDR2 is FQNEAQ. The V and J ends lost 3 bases and 1 base, in that order; junction bases with no gene match: 6. The CDR3 extends over 15 amino acids. The CDR3 loop is CASSLSGMGSYEQYF. Here the CDR3 DNA reads TGTGCCAGCAGCTTGAGCGGGATGGGGTCCTACGAGCAGTACTTC.

This clonotype was seen only a few times. The chain has TRBV6-6 and TRBJ2-5; D is uncertain. The CDR3 loop spans 13 amino acids. With 7 bases removed from V and 3 bases from J, the gap between germline ends came to 12 bases. The germline CDR1 and CDR2 sequences are MNHNY and SVGAGI (reference sequence). CDR3 bases: TGTGCCAGCACTGGGCACCTAGAAGAGACCCAGTACTTC. Its translation: CASTGHLEETQYF.